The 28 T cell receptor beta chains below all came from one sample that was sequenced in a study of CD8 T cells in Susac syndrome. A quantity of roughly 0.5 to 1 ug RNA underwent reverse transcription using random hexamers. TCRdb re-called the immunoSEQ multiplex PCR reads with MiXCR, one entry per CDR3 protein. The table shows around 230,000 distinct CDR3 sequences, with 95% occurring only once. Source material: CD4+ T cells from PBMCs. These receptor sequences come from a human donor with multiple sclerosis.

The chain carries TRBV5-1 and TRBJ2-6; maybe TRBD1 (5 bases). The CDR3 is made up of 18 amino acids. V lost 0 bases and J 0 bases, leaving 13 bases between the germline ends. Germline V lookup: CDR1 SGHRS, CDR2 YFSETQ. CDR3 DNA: TGCGCCAGCAGCTTGGCTACGACAGAAGCCTCTGGGGCCAACGTCCTGACTTTC. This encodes CASSLATTEASGANVLTF.

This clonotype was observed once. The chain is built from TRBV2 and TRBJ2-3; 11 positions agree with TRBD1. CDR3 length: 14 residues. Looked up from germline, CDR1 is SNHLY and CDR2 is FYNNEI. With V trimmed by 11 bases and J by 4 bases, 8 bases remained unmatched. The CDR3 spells CAQTRDRGSDTQYF. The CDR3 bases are TGTGCCCAGACCCGGGACAGGGGGTCAGATACGCAGTATTTT.

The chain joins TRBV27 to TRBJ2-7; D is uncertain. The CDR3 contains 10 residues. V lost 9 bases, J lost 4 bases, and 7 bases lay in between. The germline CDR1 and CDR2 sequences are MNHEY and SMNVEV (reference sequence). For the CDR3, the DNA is TGTGCCAGGAAGGGATACGAGCAGTACTTC. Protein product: CARKGYEQYF.

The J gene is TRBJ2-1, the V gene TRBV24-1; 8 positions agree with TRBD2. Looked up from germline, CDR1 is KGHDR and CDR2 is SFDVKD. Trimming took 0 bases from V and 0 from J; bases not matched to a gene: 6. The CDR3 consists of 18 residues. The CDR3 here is CATSDLSAGAFSYNEQFF. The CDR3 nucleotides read TGTGCCACCAGTGATTTGTCAGCGGGGGCCTTCTCCTACAATGAGCAGTTCTTC.

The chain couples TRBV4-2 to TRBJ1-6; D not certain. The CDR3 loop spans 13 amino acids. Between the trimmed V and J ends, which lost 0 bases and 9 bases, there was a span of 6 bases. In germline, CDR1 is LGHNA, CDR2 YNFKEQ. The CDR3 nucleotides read TGTGCCAGCAGCCAAGATATGAGTTCACCCCTCCACTTT. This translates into CASSQDMSSPLHF.

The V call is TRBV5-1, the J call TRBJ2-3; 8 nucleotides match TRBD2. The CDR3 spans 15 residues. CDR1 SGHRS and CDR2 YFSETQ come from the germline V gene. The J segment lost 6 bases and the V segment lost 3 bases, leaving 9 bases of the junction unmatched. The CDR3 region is CASSSNGLAADTQYF. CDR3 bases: TGCGCCAGCAGCTCCAACGGACTAGCTGCGGATACGCAGTATTTT.

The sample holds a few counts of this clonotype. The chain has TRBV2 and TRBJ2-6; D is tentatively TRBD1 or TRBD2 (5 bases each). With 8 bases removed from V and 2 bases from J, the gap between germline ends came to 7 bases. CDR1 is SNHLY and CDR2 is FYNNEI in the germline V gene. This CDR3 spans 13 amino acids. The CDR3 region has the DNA TGTGCCAGCCGGGGACCTGGGGCCAACGTCCTGACTTTC. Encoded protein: CASRGPGANVLTF. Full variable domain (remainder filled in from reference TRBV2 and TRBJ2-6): EPEVTQTPSHQVTQMGQEVILRCVPISNHLYFYWYRQILGQKVEFLVSFYNNEISEKSEIFDDQFSVERPDGSNFTLKIRSTKLEDSAMYFCASRGPGANVLTFGAGSRLTVL.

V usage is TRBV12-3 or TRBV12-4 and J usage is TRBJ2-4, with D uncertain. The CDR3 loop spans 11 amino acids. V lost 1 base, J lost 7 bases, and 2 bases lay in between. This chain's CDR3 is CASSLGNIQYF. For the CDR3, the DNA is TGTGCCAGCAGTTTAGGGAACATTCAGTACTTC.

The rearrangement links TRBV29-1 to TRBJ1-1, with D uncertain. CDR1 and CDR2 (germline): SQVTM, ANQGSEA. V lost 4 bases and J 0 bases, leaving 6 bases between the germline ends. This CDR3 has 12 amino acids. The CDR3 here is CSVGFLNTEAFF. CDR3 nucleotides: TGCAGCGTTGGTTTTCTGAACACTGAAGCTTTCTTT.

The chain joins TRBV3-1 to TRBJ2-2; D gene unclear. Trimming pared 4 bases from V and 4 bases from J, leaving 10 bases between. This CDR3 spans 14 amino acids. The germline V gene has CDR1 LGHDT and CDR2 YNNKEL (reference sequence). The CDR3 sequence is CASSPQATTGELFF. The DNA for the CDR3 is TGTGCCAGCAGCCCTCAGGCCACCACCGGGGAGCTGTTTTTT.

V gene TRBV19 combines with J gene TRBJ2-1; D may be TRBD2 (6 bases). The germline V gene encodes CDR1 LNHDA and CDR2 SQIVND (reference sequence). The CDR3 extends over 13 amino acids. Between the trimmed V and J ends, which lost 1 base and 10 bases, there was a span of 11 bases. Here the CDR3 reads CASSIGLAIEQFF. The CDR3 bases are TGTGCCAGTAGTATAGGGCTAGCGATCGAGCAGTTCTTC.

CDR3 region: CASSRIRTNQETQYF. CDR3 sequence (DNA): TGTGCCAGCAGCCGGATTCGGACTAACCAAGAGACCCAGTACTTC. This chain connects TRBV3-1 to TRBJ2-5, with D tentatively TRBD2 (6 bases). This CDR3 contains 15 residues. The V end lost 4 bases, the J end lost 0 bases, and 12 bases lay between the germline ends. Germline values: CDR1 LGHDT, CDR2 YNNKEL (reference sequence).

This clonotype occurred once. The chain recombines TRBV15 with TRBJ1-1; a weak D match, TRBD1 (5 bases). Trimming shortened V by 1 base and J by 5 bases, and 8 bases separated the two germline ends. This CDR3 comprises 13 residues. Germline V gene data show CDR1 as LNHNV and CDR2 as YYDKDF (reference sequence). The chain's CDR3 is CATSRVGETEAFF. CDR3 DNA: TGTGCCACCAGCAGAGTGGGGGAAACTGAAGCTTTCTTT.

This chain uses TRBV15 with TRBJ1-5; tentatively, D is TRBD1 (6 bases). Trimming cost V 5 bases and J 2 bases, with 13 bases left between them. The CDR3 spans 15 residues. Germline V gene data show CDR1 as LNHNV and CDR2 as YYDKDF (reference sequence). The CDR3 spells CATSRRAGGNQPQHF. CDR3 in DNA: TGTGCCACCAGCCGTCGGGCAGGGGGCAATCAGCCCCAGCATTTT.

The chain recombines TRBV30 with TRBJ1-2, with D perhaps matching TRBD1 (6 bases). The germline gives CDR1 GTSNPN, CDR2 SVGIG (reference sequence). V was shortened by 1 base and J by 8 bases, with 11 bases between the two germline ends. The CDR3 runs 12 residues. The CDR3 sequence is CAWSGGPSGYTF. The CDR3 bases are TGTGCCTGGAGTGGGGGGCCCTCGGGCTACACCTTC. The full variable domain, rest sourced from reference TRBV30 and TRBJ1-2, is SQTIHQWPATLVQPVGSPLSLECTVEGTSNPNLYWYRQAAGRGLQLLFYSVGIGQISSEVPQNLSASRPQDRQFILSSKKLLLSDSGFYLCAWSGGPSGYTFGSGTRLTVV.

DNA of the CDR3: TGTGCCAGCAGTGAAGTCTACACCGGGGAGCTGTTTTTT. Amino acid sequence: CASSEVYTGELFF. V gene TRBV2 combines with J gene TRBJ2-2; no clear D. The CDR3 has 13 amino acids. Germline CDR1 reads SNHLY; CDR2 reads FYNNEI. Trimming stripped 1 base from V and 3 bases from J, with 3 bases between.

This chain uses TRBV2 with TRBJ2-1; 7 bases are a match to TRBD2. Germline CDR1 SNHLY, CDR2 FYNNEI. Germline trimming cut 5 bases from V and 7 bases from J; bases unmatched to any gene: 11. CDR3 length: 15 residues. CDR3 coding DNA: TGTGCCAGCAGTTCGCTAGCGGCGAGAGGGAATGAGCAGTTCTTC. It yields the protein CASSSLAARGNEQFF.

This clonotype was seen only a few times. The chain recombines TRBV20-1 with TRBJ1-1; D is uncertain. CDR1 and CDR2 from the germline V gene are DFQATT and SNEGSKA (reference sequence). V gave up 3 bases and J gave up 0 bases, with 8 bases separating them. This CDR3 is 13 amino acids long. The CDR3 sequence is CSASGRMNTEAFF. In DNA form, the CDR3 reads TGCAGTGCTAGTGGACGGATGAACACTGAAGCTTTCTTT.

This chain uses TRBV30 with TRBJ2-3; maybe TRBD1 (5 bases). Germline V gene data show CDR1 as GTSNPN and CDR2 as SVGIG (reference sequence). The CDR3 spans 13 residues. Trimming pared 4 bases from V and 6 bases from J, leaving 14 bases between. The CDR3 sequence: CAWIQNKGDTQYF. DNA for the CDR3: TGTGCCTGGATCCAAAACAAGGGGGATACGCAGTATTTT.

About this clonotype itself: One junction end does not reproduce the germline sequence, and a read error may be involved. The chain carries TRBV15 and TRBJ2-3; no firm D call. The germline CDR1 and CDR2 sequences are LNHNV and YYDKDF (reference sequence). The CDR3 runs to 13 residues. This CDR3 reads CATSRDRSGVGYF. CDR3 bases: TGCGCCACCAGCAGAGATCGCAGTGGCGTAGGGTATTTT.

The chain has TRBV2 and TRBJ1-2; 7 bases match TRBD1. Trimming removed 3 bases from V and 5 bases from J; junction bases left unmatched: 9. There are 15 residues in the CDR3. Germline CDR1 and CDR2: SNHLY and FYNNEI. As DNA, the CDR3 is TGTGCCAGCAGTGAGCAGGGGGTGGTGAATTATGGCTACACCTTC. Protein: CASSEQGVVNYGYTF.

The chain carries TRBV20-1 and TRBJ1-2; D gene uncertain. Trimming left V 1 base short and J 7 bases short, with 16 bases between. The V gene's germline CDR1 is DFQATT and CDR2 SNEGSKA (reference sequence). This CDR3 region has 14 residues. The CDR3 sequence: CSARAGGSSFGYTF. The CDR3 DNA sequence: TGCAGTGCTAGAGCGGGAGGCAGTTCATTTGGCTACACCTTC.

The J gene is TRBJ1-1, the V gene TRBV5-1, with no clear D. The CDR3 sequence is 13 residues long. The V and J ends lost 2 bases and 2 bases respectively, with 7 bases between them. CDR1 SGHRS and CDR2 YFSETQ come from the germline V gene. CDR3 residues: CASSLDANTEAFF. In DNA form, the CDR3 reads TGCGCCAGCAGCTTAGATGCTAACACTGAAGCTTTCTTT.

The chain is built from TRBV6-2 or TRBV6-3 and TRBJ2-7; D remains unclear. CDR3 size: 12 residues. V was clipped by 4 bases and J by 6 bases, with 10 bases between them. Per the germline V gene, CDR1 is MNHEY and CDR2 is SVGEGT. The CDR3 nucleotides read TGTGCCAGCAGTTCCCCCCACCTCGAGCAGTACTTC. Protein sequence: CASSSPHLEQYF.

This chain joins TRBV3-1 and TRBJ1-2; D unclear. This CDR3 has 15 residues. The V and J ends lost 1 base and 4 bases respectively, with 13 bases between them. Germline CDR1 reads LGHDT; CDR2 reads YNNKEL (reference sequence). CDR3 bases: TGTGCCAGCAGCCAAGGCCCCGTACAGCTCTATGGCTACACCTTC. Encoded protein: CASSQGPVQLYGYTF.

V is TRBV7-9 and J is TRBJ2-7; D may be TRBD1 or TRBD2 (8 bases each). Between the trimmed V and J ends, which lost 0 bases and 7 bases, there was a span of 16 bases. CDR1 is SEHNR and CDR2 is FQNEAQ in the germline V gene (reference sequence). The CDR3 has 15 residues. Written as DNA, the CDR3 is TGTGCCAGCAGCTTAGCTGGACAGGGACTAGGGGAGCAGTACTTC. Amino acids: CASSLAGQGLGEQYF.

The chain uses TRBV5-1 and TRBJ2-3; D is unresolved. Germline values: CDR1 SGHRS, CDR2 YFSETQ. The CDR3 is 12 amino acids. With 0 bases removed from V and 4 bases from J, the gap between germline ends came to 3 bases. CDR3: CASSLASDTQYF. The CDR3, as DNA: TGCGCCAGCAGCTTGGCCTCAGATACGCAGTATTTT.

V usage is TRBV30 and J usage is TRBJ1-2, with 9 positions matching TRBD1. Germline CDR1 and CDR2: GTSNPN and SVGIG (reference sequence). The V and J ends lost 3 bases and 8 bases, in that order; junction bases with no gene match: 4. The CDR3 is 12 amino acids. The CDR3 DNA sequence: TGTGCCTGGAGGACAGGGGGTGTCGGCTACACCTTC. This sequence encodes CAWRTGGVGYTF.